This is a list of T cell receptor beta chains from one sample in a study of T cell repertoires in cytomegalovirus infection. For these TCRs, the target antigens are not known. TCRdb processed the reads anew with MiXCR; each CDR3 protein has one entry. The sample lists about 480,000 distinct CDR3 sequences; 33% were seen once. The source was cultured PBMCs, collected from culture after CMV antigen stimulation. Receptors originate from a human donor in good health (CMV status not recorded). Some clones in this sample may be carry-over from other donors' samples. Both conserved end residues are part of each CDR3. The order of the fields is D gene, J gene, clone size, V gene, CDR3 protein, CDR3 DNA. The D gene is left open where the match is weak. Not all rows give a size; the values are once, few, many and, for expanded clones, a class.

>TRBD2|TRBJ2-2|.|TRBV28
CASSLTSGGRTGELFF
TGTGCCAGCAGTTTGACTAGCGGGGGGAGAACCGGGGAGCTGTTTTTT
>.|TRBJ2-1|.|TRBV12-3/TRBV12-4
CASSFSSSGTYNEQFF
TGTGCCAGCAGTTTTAGTAGTAGCGGCACCTACAATGAGCAGTTCTTC
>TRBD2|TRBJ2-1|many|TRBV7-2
CASSPTSGSSYNEQFF
TGTGCCAGCAGCCCTACTAGCGGGAGCTCCTACAATGAGCAGTTCTTC
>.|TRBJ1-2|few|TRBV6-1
CASSEGRNYGYTF
TGTGCCAGCAGTGAGGGACGGAACTATGGCTACACCTTC
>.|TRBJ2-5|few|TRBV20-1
CSARDPIAGRREETQYF
TGCAGTGCTAGAGACCCGATTGCGGGACGCCGGGAAGAGACCCAGTACTTC
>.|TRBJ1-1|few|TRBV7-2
CASSQGQRPEAFF
TGTGCCAGCAGCCAGGGGCAGCGACCTGAAGCTTTCTTT
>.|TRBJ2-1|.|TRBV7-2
CASSPGGSREQFF
TGTGCCAGCAGCCCCGGGGGTAGCAGAGAGCAGTTCTTC
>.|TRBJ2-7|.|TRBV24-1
CATSDDGRGHRLEEQYF
TGTGCCACCAGTGATGATGGGCGTGGACACCGGCTAGAGGAGCAGTACTTC
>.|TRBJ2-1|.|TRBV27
CASSFWPNKGNEQFF
TGTGCCAGCAGTTTTTGGCCAAATAAGGGCAATGAGCAGTTCTTC
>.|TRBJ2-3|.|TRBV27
CASGGRLDTQYF
TGTGCCAGCGGGGGACGGTTGGATACGCAGTATTTT
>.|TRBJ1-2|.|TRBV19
CASSMTDQTYGYTF
TGTGCCAGTAGTATGACGGATCAAACCTATGGCTACACCTTC
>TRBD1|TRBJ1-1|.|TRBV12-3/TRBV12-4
CASGTGRKDTEAFF
TGTGCCAGCGGGACAGGGAGGAAGGACACTGAAGCTTTCTTT
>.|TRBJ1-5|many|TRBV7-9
CASSLAGTANQPQHF
TGTGCCAGCAGCTTAGCCGGGACGGCAAATCAGCCCCAGCATTTT
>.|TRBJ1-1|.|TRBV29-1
CSTKWVPTDTEAFF
TGCAGCACTAAGTGGGTCCCAACGGACACTGAAGCTTTCTTT
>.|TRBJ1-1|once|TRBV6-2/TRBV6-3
CASSYGLGMNTEAFF
TGTGCCAGCAGTTACGGGCTGGGTATGAACACTGAAGCTTTCTTT
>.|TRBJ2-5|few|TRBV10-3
CAISDREETQYF
TGTGCCATCAGTGACAGGGAAGAGACCCAGTACTTC
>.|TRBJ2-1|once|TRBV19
CASSIVAGPYNEQFF
TGTGCCAGTAGTATAGTCGCGGGCCCCTACAATGAGCAGTTCTTC
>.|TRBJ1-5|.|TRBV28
CASGLKGRYSNQPQHF
TGTGCCAGCGGATTGAAAGGACGCTATAGCAATCAGCCCCAGCATTTT
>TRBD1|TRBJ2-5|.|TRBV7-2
CASSQQGSRETQYF
TGTGCCAGCAGCCAACAGGGGAGTAGGGAGACCCAGTACTTC
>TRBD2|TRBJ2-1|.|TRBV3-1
CASSLTASGGNEQFF
TGTGCCAGCAGCCTCACGGCTAGCGGGGGGAATGAGCAGTTCTTC
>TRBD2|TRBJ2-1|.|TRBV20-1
CSARGASGVNEQFF
TGCAGTGCTAGAGGGGCTAGCGGAGTCAATGAGCAGTTCTTC
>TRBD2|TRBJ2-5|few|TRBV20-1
CSASLAGKETQYF
TGCAGTGCTTCTCTAGCGGGAAAAGAGACCCAGTACTTC
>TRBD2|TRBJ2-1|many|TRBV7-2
CASFSGRLAGEGANEQFF
TGTGCCAGCTTCTCTGGGAGACTAGCGGGAGAAGGGGCCAATGAGCAGTTCTTC
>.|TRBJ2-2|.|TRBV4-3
CASSQEDWGTGELFF
TGCGCCAGCAGCCAAGAGGACTGGGGCACCGGGGAGCTGTTTTTT
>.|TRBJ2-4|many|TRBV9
CASSVVPGGAKNIQYF
TGTGCCAGCAGCGTAGTGCCAGGGGGGGCCAAAAACATTCAGTACTTC
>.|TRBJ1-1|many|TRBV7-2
CASRYRAQNTEAFF
TGTGCCAGCAGATACAGGGCGCAAAACACTGAAGCTTTCTTT
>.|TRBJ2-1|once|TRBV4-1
CASSQEGGLDEQFF
TGCGCCAGCAGCCAAGAGGGAGGTTTGGATGAGCAGTTCTTC